The clone carrying this T cell receptor beta chain occurred a few times. Its antigen is not known. This sample stems from a study of T cell repertoires in cytomegalovirus infection. V lost 4 bases, J lost 2 bases, and 18 bases lay in between. CDR3 length equals 17 residues. Germline CDR1 and CDR2: SGHAT and FQDESV (reference sequence). Each CDR3 protein is one row after TCRdb ran MiXCR on the reads. The data contain almost 90,000 distinct CDR3 sequences, 25% to 35% of them singletons. The source is a human donor in good health (CMV status not recorded). Some clones in this sample may be carry-over from other donors' samples. This sample comprised CD8+ T cells from cultured PBMCs, obtained from culture after CMV antigen stimulation. The rearrangement uses TRBV11-1 and TRBJ2-1, with a tentative D call TRBD1 (6 bases). This chain's CDR3 is CASSSPTGLPPYNEQFF. The DNA of the CDR3 is TGTGCCAGCAGCTCACCGACAGGCCTCCCCCCCTACAATGAGCAGTTCTTC. Complete variable domain (other parts from reference TRBV11-1 and TRBJ2-1): EAEVAQSPRYKITEKSQAVAFWCDPISGHATLYWYRQILGQGPELLVQFQDESVVDDSQLPKDRFSAERLKGVDSTLKIQPAELGDSAMYLCASSSPTGLPPYNEQFFGPGTRLTVL.